Described below is a single T cell receptor (beta chain) sequence and its context. In the source study's methods: For nucleated cells, counts were estimated from reference gene primer amplification. The protocol was immunoSEQ multiplex PCR, while the TCRdb copy is restricted to in-frame clones and leaves out a portion. V, J and clone size derive from that table, while D and trimming were established from the DNA sequence. The sample comprises about 520,000 clones, 70% to 90% of which are singletons, and 3% to 3.5% rests with the top ten. The data stem from a study of blood T cell repertoires in COVID-19. About the study: Samples taken during acute and convalescent COVID-19 were collected in the United States, Italy and Spain. PBMCs, B-cell-depleted T cells, or T cells were the source of the cDNA or gDNA that made up the material.

The clonotype was recovered from a human donor in a cohort sampled during active COVID-19. Specimen: peripheral blood.

CDR3 loop: CASSQGGGLYEQYF. The DNA for the CDR3 is TGTGCCAGCAGCCAAGGGGGCGGCCTGTACGAGCAGTACTTC. The chain links TRBV3-1 (or the pseudogene TRBV3-2) to TRBJ2-7; D might be TRBD1 (5 bases). This CDR3 has 14 residues. CDR1 and CDR2 (germline): LGHDT, YNNKEL (reference sequence). Trimming removed 1 base from V and 4 bases from J, with 11 bases in between.